Detailed here is one T cell receptor beta chain. In the original processing: Quantification of nucleated cells was approximated via reference gene primer amplification. This table comes from immunoSEQ multiplex PCR, and its TCRdb copy is limited to in-frame clones, with some not included. The V and J calls and clone size come from that table; D and trimming were worked out from the DNA. The table records about 140,000 clones, roughly 84% of them present only once. V was pared by 2 bases and J by 2 bases, with 5 bases of the junction left unmatched. The germline CDR1 and CDR2 sequences are KGHSH and LQKENI. CDR3 length: 16 residues. The sample is drawn from a study of blood T cell repertoires in COVID-19. Study-level background: Sites across the United States, Italy and Spain contributed samples from acute and convalescent COVID-19.

The study assigned cohorts using participant-reported clinical history. The chain links TRBV18 to TRBJ2-3, with TRBD2 matching over 9 bases. Sequenced input: PBMCs or T cells enriched from blood (not recorded which). This receptor was obtained from a man aged 40-49 years with acute COVID-19. DNA for the CDR3: TGTGCCAGCTCACCAGGCGCGGGAGGGAACACAGATACGCAGTATTTT. Protein: CASSPGAGGNTDTQYF.